The rows below give T cell receptor beta chains drawn from one sample of a study of OX40 agonist ivuxolimab in advanced cancers. Assay used: immunoSEQ multiplex PCR; TCRdb lists only in-frame clones, some missing. This sample yields approximately 40,000 clones, of which roughly 80% are seen a single time; less than 5% belongs to the top ten. This specimen consisted of CD4+ or CD8+ T cells sorted from blood, obtained in a trial of the OX40 agonist ivuxolimab. The receptors here all came from an adult with an advanced solid tumor such as melanoma, head and neck, liver or kidney cancer. The CDR3 runs from the conserved cysteine through the conserved F or W. The order of the fields is CDR3 protein, CDR3 DNA, clone size, J gene, V gene, D gene. The D gene is left open where the match is weak. The size entry is marked missing in some rows and otherwise reads once, few, many or a size class.

CDR3: CASSLGGRGYTEAFF
DNA: TGTGCCAGCAGCTTGGGGGGCAGGGGGTACACTGAAGCTTTCTTT
size: few
J: TRBJ1-1
V: TRBV5-6
D: TRBD1

CDR3: CASSRGGVSEEKLFF
DNA: TGCGCCAGCAGCCGCGGAGGGGTATCGGAAGAAAAACTGTTTTTT
size: NA
J: TRBJ1-4
V: TRBV4-3
D: NA

CDR3: CAWYRYPGGGRTEAFF
DNA: TGTGCCTGGTACCGTTATCCAGGGGGCGGTAGGACTGAAGCTTTCTTT
size: NA
J: TRBJ1-1
V: TRBV30
D: TRBD1

CDR3: CASSVGQKNSPLHF
DNA: TGCGCCAGCAGCGTGGGACAGAAAAATTCACCCCTCCACTTT
size: NA
J: TRBJ1-6
V: TRBV5-1
D: TRBD1

CDR3: CASSPRPGRRVGNTEAFF
DNA: TGCGCCAGCAGCCCCCGGCCGGGGCGCAGGGTGGGGAACACTGAAGCTTTCTTT
size: NA
J: TRBJ1-1
V: TRBV4-1
D: NA

CDR3: CASSIDYYNEQFF
DNA: TGTGCCAGTAGTATCGACTACTACAATGAGCAGTTCTTC
size: few
J: TRBJ2-1
V: TRBV19
D: NA

CDR3: CAWSVGGFNSPLHF
DNA: TGTGCCTGGAGTGTAGGGGGGTTTAACTCACCCCTCCACTTT
size: NA
J: TRBJ1-6
V: TRBV30
D: NA

CDR3: CASGLNGQAFF
DNA: TGTGCTAGTGGTTTGAATGGGCAAGCTTTCTTT
size: NA
J: TRBJ1-1
V: TRBV12-5
D: NA

CDR3: CASSGDSNSYEQYF
DNA: TGCGCCAGCAGCGGGGACTCTAACTCCTACGAGCAGTACTTC
size: NA
J: TRBJ2-7
V: TRBV5-1
D: NA

CDR3: CASTSFGVTQREQYF
DNA: TGTGCCAGCACCTCCTTCGGCGTGACCCAACGGGAGCAGTACTTC
size: once
J: TRBJ2-7
V: TRBV28
D: NA

CDR3: CASSRGQGAGQPQHF
DNA: TGTGCCAGCAGCCGGGGACAGGGGGCAGGACAGCCCCAGCATTTT
size: NA
J: TRBJ1-5
V: TRBV7-9
D: TRBD1

CDR3: CASNLRGGSLEQYF
DNA: TGTGCCAGCAACCTTAGGGGTGGTTCGCTCGAGCAGTACTTC
size: NA
J: TRBJ2-7
V: TRBV28
D: NA

CDR3: CASRRQPDGNSPLHF
DNA: TGTGCCAGCAGGCGACAACCGGACGGGAATTCACCCCTCCACTTT
size: NA
J: TRBJ1-6
V: TRBV6-6
D: NA

CDR3: CSVLLGYEQFF
DNA: TGCAGCGTTCTCTTGGGGTATGAGCAGTTCTTC
size: NA
J: TRBJ2-1
V: TRBV29-1
D: NA

CDR3: CASSYSPLMEQYF
DNA: TGTGCCAGCAGTTACTCGCCCCTGATGGAGCAGTACTTC
size: NA
J: TRBJ2-7
V: TRBV6-6
D: NA

CDR3: CASSLTADYNSPLHF
DNA: TGTGCCAGCAGCTTAACGGCCGACTATAATTCACCCCTCCACTTT
size: once
J: TRBJ1-6
V: TRBV7-2
D: NA

CDR3: CASSQHRRGIQETQYF
DNA: TGCGCCAGCAGCCAACATCGGAGGGGTATTCAAGAGACCCAGTACTTC
size: NA
J: TRBJ2-5
V: TRBV4-1
D: NA

CDR3: CAISEYHEQYF
DNA: TGTGCCATCAGTGAGTACCACGAGCAGTACTTC
size: NA
J: TRBJ2-7
V: TRBV10-3
D: NA

CDR3: CASSPQKGDEQYF
DNA: TGTGCCAGCAGCCCCCAAAAGGGGGACGAGCAGTACTTC
size: NA
J: TRBJ2-7
V: TRBV4-2
D: NA

CDR3: CASSLVQGPKNTEAFF
DNA: TGTGCCAGCAGCTTGGTACAGGGGCCCAAGAACACTGAAGCTTTCTTT
size: NA
J: TRBJ1-1
V: TRBV5-5
D: TRBD1

CDR3: CASSLGGLGETQYF
DNA: TGTGCCAGCAGCTTAGGCGGGCTGGGAGAGACCCAGTACTTC
size: NA
J: TRBJ2-5
V: TRBV11-3
D: NA

CDR3: CASSQEEMRSSYNSPLHF
DNA: TGCGCCAGCAGCCAAGAGGAAATGAGGAGCTCCTATAATTCACCCCTCCACTTT
size: few
J: TRBJ1-6
V: TRBV4-3
D: NA

CDR3: CASRQTGTIPPQQFF
DNA: TGTGCCAGCAGACAAACAGGGACCATCCCCCCGCAGCAGTTCTTC
size: NA
J: TRBJ2-1
V: TRBV6-5
D: NA

CDR3: CASLPTTGELFF
DNA: TGTGCCAGCTTACCAACCACCGGGGAGCTGTTTTTT
size: medium-sized
J: TRBJ2-2
V: TRBV2
D: NA

CDR3: CASSRTTGNTEAFF
DNA: TGTGCCAGCAGCCGAACGACAGGCAACACTGAAGCTTTCTTT
size: few
J: TRBJ1-1
V: TRBV14
D: NA

CDR3: CASSDRGASNEKLFF
DNA: TGTGCCAGCTCGGACAGAGGGGCGTCTAATGAAAAACTGTTTTTT
size: NA
J: TRBJ1-4
V: TRBV18
D: NA

CDR3: CASSFTTSSQRNEQFF
DNA: TGTGCCAGCAGCTTTACGACTAGTAGTCAAAGGAATGAGCAGTTCTTC
size: NA
J: TRBJ2-1
V: TRBV5-6
D: NA

CDR3: CASSQSPAPVYGYTF
DNA: TGCGCCAGCAGTCAATCTCCAGCGCCCGTCTATGGCTACACCTTC
size: once
J: TRBJ1-2
V: TRBV23-1
D: NA

CDR3: CASSLAGYRSTDTQYF
DNA: TGTGCCAGCAGCTTAGCGGGTTACAGGAGCACAGATACGCAGTATTTT
size: once
J: TRBJ2-3
V: TRBV7-9
D: NA

CDR3: CASSFTNTEAFF
DNA: TGTGCCAGCAGTTTCACCAACACTGAAGCTTTCTTT
size: few
J: TRBJ1-1
V: TRBV6-5
D: NA

CDR3: CASRLAEGGINEQFF
DNA: TGTGCCAGCAGGCTAGCGGAGGGGGGAATCAATGAGCAGTTCTTC
size: NA
J: TRBJ2-1
V: TRBV6-5
D: NA

CDR3: CASSGLRRHPQQYF
DNA: TGTGCCAGCAGCGGACTTAGGAGACATCCCCAGCAGTACTTC
size: NA
J: TRBJ2-7
V: TRBV11-2
D: NA

CDR3: CSVAPGTSGSGEQYF
DNA: TGCAGCGTTGCCCCGGGGACTAGCGGGAGCGGAGAGCAGTACTTC
size: NA
J: TRBJ2-7
V: TRBV29-1
D: TRBD2

CDR3: CASSPRGLNTEAFF
DNA: TGTGCCAGCTCACCCAGGGGGCTGAACACTGAAGCTTTCTTT
size: NA
J: TRBJ1-1
V: TRBV18
D: TRBD1

CDR3: CASSPPLNTGELFF
DNA: TGTGCCAGCTCACCACCCCTGAACACCGGGGAGCTGTTTTTT
size: NA
J: TRBJ2-2
V: TRBV18
D: NA